Following are 11 T cell receptor beta chains from one sample sequenced in a study of shared clonotypes between healthy human individuals. The repertoire was sequenced with immunoSEQ multiplex PCR; TCRdb's copy has only in-frame clones and lacks some. The data hold more than 2,000,000 clones, with 93% observed a single time. Sequencing was done on a sample of naive CD4+ T cells from PBMCs. Subset of the sample: CD45RA+ positively selected. These receptors were taken from a man between 18 and 35 years old in good health. Some clones in this sample may be carry-over from other donors' samples.

Here the CDR3 DNA reads TGCGCCAGCAGCAGGGGGGATACGGTTTCCACAGATACGCAGTATTTT. It specifies CASSRGDTVSTDTQYF. The rearrangement joins TRBV5-1 to TRBJ2-3; D possibly uses TRBD1 or TRBD2 (6 bases each). CDR3 length: 16 residues. V was trimmed by 4 bases and J by 2 bases, leaving 17 bases between them. In germline, CDR1 is SGHRS, CDR2 YFSETQ.

This chain joins TRBV11-3 and TRBJ2-1, with TRBD2 identical over 15 bases. The CDR3 consists of 16 residues. CDR1 SGHNT and CDR2 YENEEA come from the germline V gene. V dropped 5 bases and J dropped 9; count of bases not matched to a gene: 8. CDR3: CASSRGLAGGVGEQFF. CDR3 DNA sequence: TGTGCCAGCAGCCGGGGACTAGCGGGGGGAGTGGGTGAGCAGTTCTTC.

This clone was picked up a small number of times. The rearrangement links TRBV6-1 to TRBJ1-1; weak D call: TRBD1 (6 bases). Trimming took off 3 bases at V and 5 bases at J, with 13 bases between the two ends. Germline-derived CDR1 and CDR2 are MNHNS and SASEGT. This CDR3 spans 14 amino acids. The CDR3: CASSEGGGVTEAFF. The CDR3 nucleotides are TGTGCCAGCAGTGAGGGAGGGGGAGTGACTGAAGCTTTCTTT.

Concerning this clone: Other DNA sequences of this sample code for an identical CDR3. The chain links TRBV7-2 to TRBJ1-1; weak D call: TRBD1 (6 bases). The CDR3 is 13 residues long. The germline CDR1 and CDR2 sequences are SGHTA and FQGNSA. With 3 bases removed from V and 3 bases from J, the gap between germline ends came to 8 bases. The CDR3 DNA sequence: TGTGCCAGCAGCTTTGGACAGTACACTGAAGCTTTCTTT. As protein: CASSFGQYTEAFF.

The chain combines TRBV29-1 with TRBJ2-3; 11 bases align to TRBD2. Germline CDR1 and CDR2: SQVTM and ANQGSEA. V trimming: 7 bases; J trimming: 8 bases; junction bases outside the gene matches: 17. CDR3 size: 16 residues. The CDR3 bases are TGCAGCGCCATACCCAGAACTAGCGGGAGTTTGCGTACGCAGTATTTT. Encoded protein: CSAIPRTSGSLRTQYF.

V gene TRBV11-3 combines with J gene TRBJ2-6; D not certain. V lost 3 bases, J lost 0 bases, and 21 bases lay in between. The length of the CDR3 is 20 residues. In germline, CDR1 is SGHNT, CDR2 YENEEA. The CDR3 DNA reads as TGTGCCAGCAGCTTGATGGGGTGGGCCGTCTCATCCTCTGGGGCCAACGTCCTGACTTTC. As protein: CASSLMGWAVSSSGANVLTF. Looking up the rest from reference TRBV11-3 and TRBJ2-6 gives the full variable domain: EAGVVQSPRYKIIEKKQPVAFWCNPISGHNTLYWYLQNLGQGPELLIRYENEEAVDDSQLPKDRFSAERLKGVDSTLKIQPAELGDSAVYLCASSLMGWAVSSSGANVLTFGAGSRLTVL.

The chain combines TRBV11-2 with TRBJ2-2; TRBD1 is a possible D gene (6 bases). The CDR3 has 14 residues. In germline, CDR1 is SGHAT, CDR2 FQNNGV. V lost 4 bases, J lost 2 bases, and 8 bases lay in between. The CDR3 loop is CASSWDINTGELFF. The CDR3, as DNA: TGTGCCAGCAGCTGGGACATTAACACCGGGGAGCTGTTTTTT.

CDR3 protein: CASRQRGGPNEQFF. The CDR3 DNA follows: TGTGCCAGCAGGCAGCGGGGCGGGCCCAATGAGCAGTTCTTC. The chain employs TRBV27 and TRBJ2-1, with 7 bases lining up with TRBD2. CDR1 and CDR2 (germline): MNHEY, SMNVEV (reference sequence). The CDR3 is 14 amino acids. J gave up 6 bases and V 6 bases, and 8 bases lay outside the gene matches.

This rearrangement joins TRBV4-1 to TRBJ2-7; D may be TRBD1 (7 bases). The germline V gene has CDR1 MGHRA and CDR2 YSYEKL. V lost 4 bases and J 2 bases, leaving 12 bases between the germline ends. The CDR3 has 14 amino acids. The CDR3 DNA sequence: TGCGCCAGCAGCCGACAGGGAGGAACCTACGAGCAGTACTTC. Translated: CASSRQGGTYEQYF.

The V and J genes are TRBV28 and TRBJ2-3, with D tentatively TRBD1 (5 bases). V was cut by 4 bases and J by 7 bases, with 15 bases left in between. Germline values: CDR1 MDHEN, CDR2 SYDVKM. CDR3 length: 14 amino acids. The CDR3 here is CASSSSPRANTQYF. The CDR3 DNA reads as TGTGCCAGCAGTTCATCCCCCAGGGCGAATACGCAGTATTTT. The variable domain in full, with the rest retrieved from reference TRBV28 and TRBJ2-3, is DVKVTQSSRYLVKRTGEKVFLECVQDMDHENMFWYRQDPGLGLRLIYFSYDVKMKEKGDIPEGYSVSREKKERFSLILESASTNQTSMYLCASSSSPRANTQYFGPGTRLTVL.

The rearrangement links TRBV7-3 to TRBJ1-5; D is unresolved. V was trimmed by 8 bases and J by 7 bases, leaving 12 bases between them. The V gene's germline CDR1 is SGHTA and CDR2 FQGTGA. CDR3 length: 12 amino acids. CDR3 sequence reads: CASGDPAQPQHF. CDR3 nucleotide sequence: TGTGCCAGCGGAGACCCCGCCCAGCCCCAGCATTTT.